Listed here are 7 T cell receptor beta chains from one sample, sequenced in a study of cytomegalovirus exposure and HLA in healthy donors. Vbeta (60) and Jbeta (13) primers were used in the PCR. Repertoires were generated with immunoSEQ multiplex PCR, while TCRdb's copy carries only in-frame clones and drops some. The sample lists about 180,000 clones; 79% were seen once. The sample taken for sequencing was PBMCs. The receptor set was obtained from a woman aged 40 to 50 in good health and CMV-seronegative.

The chain couples TRBV2 to TRBJ1-3; TRBD1 might be the D (6 bases). CDR3 size: 13 residues. CDR1 and CDR2 from the germline V gene are SNHLY and FYNNEI. V was pared by 6 bases and J by 2 bases, with 8 bases between. CDR3 nucleotides: TGTGCCAGCAGCAACAGGGCTGGAAACACCATATATTTT. It codes for CASSNRAGNTIYF.

The CDR3 spells CASMIRRGPYEQYF. As DNA, the CDR3 is TGTGCCAGCATGATCAGGCGGGGACCCTACGAGCAGTACTTC. V is TRBV6-1 and J is TRBJ2-7, with a possible D match to TRBD2 (6 bases). With 7 bases removed from V and 2 bases from J, the gap between germline ends came to 15 bases. There are 14 residues in the CDR3. From germline, CDR1 is MNHNS and CDR2 SASEGT.

The chain combines TRBV6-4 with TRBJ2-1; TRBD2 matches at 9 bases. The CDR3 spans 17 residues. The germline V gene has CDR1 MRHNA and CDR2 SNTAGT. The V and J ends lost 6 bases and 0 bases, in that order; junction bases with no gene match: 9. CDR3 region: CASRFPSGVNSYNEQFF. CDR3 sequence (DNA): TGTGCCAGCAGATTCCCTAGCGGGGTCAACTCCTACAATGAGCAGTTCTTC.

This chain links TRBV5-1 with TRBJ2-2; D unresolved. Germline V lookup: CDR1 SGHRS, CDR2 YFSETQ. V lost 3 bases and J lost 4, with 4 bases in between. The CDR3 extends over 12 amino acids. In DNA form, the CDR3 reads TGCGCCAGCAGCTCGGGCACCGGGGAGCTGTTTTTT. Translating gives CASSSGTGELFF.

This clone appeared a single time. CDR3 loop: CASSVTGGHGYTF. CDR3 coding DNA: TGTGCCAGCAGCGTGACAGGGGGCCATGGCTACACCTTC. This rearrangement joins TRBV5-6 to TRBJ1-2; 10 nucleotides line up with TRBD1. After removal of 4 bases from V and 6 bases from J, the junction contained 3 bases not matched to a gene. This CDR3 contains 13 residues. CDR1 and CDR2 from the germline V gene are SGHDT and YYEEEE.

The V gene is TRBV12-5, the J gene TRBJ2-3; 8 bases match TRBD1. Germline CDR1 and CDR2: LGHNT and FRNRAP. Unmatched junction bases numbered 0, after V lost 4 bases and J lost 3 bases. The CDR3 covers 13 residues. In DNA, the CDR3 is TGTGCTAGTGGTTGGACAGGGACAGATACGCAGTATTTT. Translating it yields CASGWTGTDTQYF.

This CDR3 is CASSVNRGFGEAFF. The CDR3 nucleotides are TGTGCCAGCAGTGTAAACAGGGGTTTCGGTGAAGCTTTCTTT. The rearrangement joins TRBV6-1 to TRBJ1-1; 7 bases line up with TRBD1. V lost 4 bases and J lost 7; bases outside the gene matches: 9. Germline assignment: CDR1 MNHNS and CDR2 SASEGT. The CDR3 contains 14 residues.